This TCR beta chain was sequenced in a study of siplizumab effects on memory and regulatory T cells. Clones were sequenced by immunoSEQ multiplex PCR, and TCRdb holds only the in-frame ones, with some missing. Here the sample spans fewer than 110,000 clones, about nine tenths being singletons. CDR3 length equals 16 residues. Losses at the gene ends were 5 bases for V and 6 bases for J; bases not matched to a gene: 15. Looked up from germline, CDR1 is LNHNV and CDR2 is YYDKDF (reference sequence). This sequence originates from a human donor in good health. The chain employs TRBV15 and TRBJ2-5; 7 bases agree with TRBD2. Sequencing was done on a sample of non-Treg CD4+ T cells sorted from blood. For the CDR3, the DNA is TGTGCCACCAGCCCCCGAGGAACTAGCGACTTGAAGACCCAGTACTTC. It codes for CATSPRGTSDLKTQYF.